The entry below gives a single T cell receptor beta chain sequence along with its context. This specimen belongs to a study of shared clonotypes between healthy human individuals. The germline gives CDR1 GTSNPN, CDR2 SVGIG (reference sequence). V lost 4 bases and J lost 0, with 9 bases in between. The length of the CDR3 is 13 residues. It was CD45RO-negative cells, positively selected for CCR7, that made up naive CD8 cells, with terminally differentiated effector memory CD45RA+ cells excluded. None of the donors, who were healthy HIV-negative adults, had recently had acute infections or vaccinations. In the original workflow: Filtering was not the same, since immunoSEQ gave junction-only sequences without quality scores. Clones were read by immunoSEQ multiplex PCR, and TCRdb kept only the in-frame ones, dropping some. V and J calls and clone size come straight from that table; D and trimming were deduced from the DNA. The table shows around 1,900,000 clones, with over 85% occurring only once.

Source material: naive CD8+ T cells from PBMCs. The chain carries TRBV30 and TRBJ1-1, with D tentatively TRBD1 (6 bases). The TCR comes from a man aged 18 to 29 in good health. Some clones in this sample may be carry-over from other donors' samples. Here the CDR3 DNA reads TGTGCCTGGACAGGGGCCATGAACACTGAAGCTTTCTTT. It translates to CAWTGAMNTEAFF.